This is a list of T cell receptor beta chains from one sample in a study of HIV-infected patients and healthy controls. A single record per CDR3 protein comes from TCRdb applying MiXCR to the 5' RACE reads. Of some 9,300 distinct CDR3 sequences in the sample, under 11% were seen once. The specimen comprised blood, sampled before antiretroviral therapy. These TCRs come from an adult with HIV infection. The CDR3 runs from the conserved cysteine through the conserved F or W. A D gene is named only where the DNA matches it firmly. Clone size, where shown, is once, few, many, or a class for clones that have expanded.

d_call	v_call	clone_size	j_call	cdr3_nt	cdr3_aa
.	TRBV2	many	TRBJ2-3	TGTGCCAGCAGTGAAGCGTTGGGGCTACGAGATACGCAGTATTTT	CASSEALGLRDTQYF
.	TRBV29-1	.	TRBJ1-1	TGCAGCGGAAGGACAGCGAACACTGAAGCTTTCTTT	CSGRTANTEAFF
.	TRBV28	medium-sized	TRBJ2-7	TGTGCCAGCAGTAAAAACCGGGGCCTAGGCGAGCAGTACTTC	CASSKNRGLGEQYF
.	TRBV4-2	few	TRBJ2-7	TGTGCCAGCAGCCAAGAATACGGGACGCCGTCCTACGAGCAGTACTTC	CASSQEYGTPSYEQYF
.	TRBV13	.	TRBJ1-6	TGTGCCAGCAGCGGCCCCGAGGGCCAGGATTCACCCCACCACTTT	CASSGPEGQDSPHHF
TRBD1	TRBV10-3	many	TRBJ2-7	TGTGCCATCAGCTCGGGACAGGGGGCCTACGAGCAGTACTTC	CAISSGQGAYEQYF
TRBD2	TRBV12-3/TRBV12-4	many	TRBJ2-5	TGTGCCAGCAGTTTGGCTAGCGGTCAAGAGACCCAGTACTTC	CASSLASGQETQYF
TRBD1	TRBV29-1	many	TRBJ2-7	TGCAGCGTTGAAGCGGGACAGGGGTTCTACGAGCAGTACTTC	CSVEAGQGFYEQYF
TRBD2	TRBV6-2/TRBV6-3	medium-sized	TRBJ2-3	TGTGCCAGCAGTTACTCGATCGGAGGGAGGGCCGATACGCAGTATTTT	CASSYSIGGRADTQYF
.	TRBV30	many	TRBJ2-7	TGTGCCTGGGGGGGCAACTACGAGCAGTACTTC	CAWGGNYEQYF
.	TRBV7-8	many	TRBJ2-2	TGTGCCAGCAGCTTAGCGCGTAGGACCGGGGAGCTGTTTTTT	CASSLARRTGELFF
.	TRBV29-1	.	TRBJ1-1	TGCAGCGTTGGTCGGGAGAACACTGAAGCTTTCTTT	CSVGRENTEAFF
TRBD2	TRBV7-2	medium-sized	TRBJ2-5	TGTGCCAGCAGCCTCTGGGGAGCGGGGGATAAACAGACCCAGTACTTC	CASSLWGAGDKQTQYF
.	TRBV6-2/TRBV6-3	many	TRBJ2-2	TGTGCCAGCAGTTGGGGCTACAAAGACACCGGGGAGCTGTTTTTT	CASSWGYKDTGELFF
TRBD1	TRBV7-2	many	TRBJ2-1	TGTGCCAGCAGCCGCCAGGGACAGGGGTCATACAATGAGCAGTTCTTC	CASSRQGQGSYNEQFF
TRBD1	TRBV29-1	many	TRBJ2-1	TGCAGCGTTGAAGCCGGGACAGGGACCTACAATGAGCAGTTCTTC	CSVEAGTGTYNEQFF
.	TRBV29-1	.	TRBJ2-1	TGCAGCGTTGAGGACAGCTTGTACAATGAGCAGTTCTTC	CSVEDSLYNEQFF
.	TRBV2	many	TRBJ2-2	TGTGCCAGCTCGGGGCAAGCGAGGAACACCGGGGAGCTGTTTTTT	CASSGQARNTGELFF
.	TRBV28	many	TRBJ1-5	TGTGCCAGCATCCGGGGTTCAGGGCAGCCCCAGCATTTT	CASIRGSGQPQHF
.	TRBV4-1	few	TRBJ1-2	TGCGCCAGCAGCCAAAGTGTGGGATTCTATGGCTACACCTTC	CASSQSVGFYGYTF
TRBD1	TRBV7-9	.	TRBJ1-5	TGTGCCAGCAGTAACGACGGCGGGACAGCTAGCAATCAGCCCCAGCATTTT	CASSNDGGTASNQPQHF
TRBD1	TRBV19	many	TRBJ2-1	TGTGCCAGTAGTTCTTTCATCACAGGGGTGCAGGACAATGAGCAGTTCTTC	CASSSFITGVQDNEQFF
.	TRBV19	many	TRBJ1-1	TGTGCCAGTAAACGGGGCCCGATTGAAGCTTTCTTT	CASKRGPIEAFF
TRBD1	TRBV9	many	TRBJ1-1	TGTGCCAGCAGCGAGACAGGGGGTCGTGACACTGAAGCTTTCTTT	CASSETGGRDTEAFF
TRBD1	TRBV2	few	TRBJ1-5	TGTGCCAGCAGTGTAGACAGGGAGAATCAGCCCCAGCATTTT	CASSVDRENQPQHF
TRBD2	TRBV29-1	many	TRBJ2-3	TGCAGCGTCTACCAGACTAGCGCTAACACAGATACGCAGTATTTT	CSVYQTSANTDTQYF
.	TRBV10-2	many	TRBJ2-7	TGCGCCAGCAGCGGGGGGCAGGTCACCTACGAGCAGTACTTC	CASSGGQVTYEQYF
TRBD1	TRBV12-3/TRBV12-4	many	TRBJ1-3	TGTGCCAGCAGTTCTGGACAGGGGGGAAACACCATATATTTT	CASSSGQGGNTIYF
.	TRBV5-6	few	TRBJ1-1	TGTGCCAGCAGCTTGGACACCGCTGAAGCTTTCTTT	CASSLDTAEAFF
.	TRBV4-3	.	TRBJ2-1	TGCGCCAGCAGCCAAGATCTTCGAGGCTCGTCAAATGAGCAGTTCTTC	CASSQDLRGSSNEQFF
TRBD2	TRBV7-9	many	TRBJ2-1	TGTGCCAGCAGCCCATTAGCGGGAGTCCCCTACAATGAGCAGTTCTTC	CASSPLAGVPYNEQFF
TRBD1	TRBV9	once	TRBJ2-3	TGTGCCAGCAGCGCCGGACAGGAGTCCACAGATACGCAGTATTTT	CASSAGQESTDTQYF
.	TRBV12-3/TRBV12-4	many	TRBJ1-3	TGTGCCAGCACGGGGGATGGAAACACCATATATTTT	CASTGDGNTIYF
TRBD2	TRBV20-1	few	TRBJ2-1	TGCAGTGGGACTAGCGGTCCCTACAATGAGCAGTTCTTC	CSGTSGPYNEQFF
.	TRBV27	many	TRBJ2-7	TGTGCCAGCAGTTTAGAAAGAGGTCCGAACTACGAGCAGTACTTC	CASSLERGPNYEQYF
TRBD2	TRBV4-1	many	TRBJ2-1	TGCGCCAGCAGCCCTCTAGCGGGGGGGACAAATGAGCAGTTCTTC	CASSPLAGGTNEQFF
TRBD1	TRBV28	many	TRBJ1-6	TGTGCCAGCAGTTTGGCTACAGGGGGACTCTCACCCCTCCACTTT	CASSLATGGLSPLHF
.	TRBV29-1	many	TRBJ2-3	TGCAGCGTCCGACGGGGGAACCCAGATACGCAGTATTTT	CSVRRGNPDTQYF
TRBD2	TRBV6-2/TRBV6-3	many	TRBJ2-5	TGTGCCAGCAGCCCCGCCTTAGCGGGGGAGACCCAGTACTTC	CASSPALAGETQYF
.	TRBV4-3	large	TRBJ2-1	TGCGCCAGCAGCCTCACTGGACCATACAATGAGCAGTTCTTC	CASSLTGPYNEQFF
.	TRBV7-2	medium-sized	TRBJ1-5	TGTGCCAGCAGCTTAGGCCTCAATCAGCCCCAGCATTTT	CASSLGLNQPQHF
.	TRBV11-2	.	TRBJ2-1	TGTGCCAGCCTGGGAGTGCCCTACAATGAGCAGTTCTTC	CASLGVPYNEQFF